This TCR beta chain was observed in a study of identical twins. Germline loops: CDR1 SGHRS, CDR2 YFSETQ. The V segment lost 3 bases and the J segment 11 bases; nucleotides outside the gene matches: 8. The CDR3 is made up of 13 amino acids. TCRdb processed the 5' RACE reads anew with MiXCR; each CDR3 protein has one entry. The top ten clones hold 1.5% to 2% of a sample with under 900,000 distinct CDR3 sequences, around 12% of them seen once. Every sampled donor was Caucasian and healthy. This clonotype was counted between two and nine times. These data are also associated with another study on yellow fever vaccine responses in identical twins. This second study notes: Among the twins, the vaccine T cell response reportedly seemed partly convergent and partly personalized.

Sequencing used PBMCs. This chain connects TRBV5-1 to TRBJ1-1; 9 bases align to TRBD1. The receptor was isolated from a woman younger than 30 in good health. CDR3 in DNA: TGCGCCAGCAGCTCGAGGACAGGGGATTTGGCTTTCTTT. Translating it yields CASSSRTGDLAFF.